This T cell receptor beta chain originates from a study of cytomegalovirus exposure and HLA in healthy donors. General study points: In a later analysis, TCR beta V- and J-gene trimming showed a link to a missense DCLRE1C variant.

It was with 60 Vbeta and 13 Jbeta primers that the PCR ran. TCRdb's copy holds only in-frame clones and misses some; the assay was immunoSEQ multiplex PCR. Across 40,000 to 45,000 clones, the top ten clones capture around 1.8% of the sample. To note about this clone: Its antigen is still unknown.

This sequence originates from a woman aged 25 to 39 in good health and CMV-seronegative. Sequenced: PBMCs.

This chain's CDR3 is CASSQDYTINQPQHF. The CDR3 coding sequence is TGCGCCAGCAGCCAAGATTACACAATAAATCAGCCCCAGCATTTT. The chain is built from TRBV4-1 and TRBJ1-5; D is unresolved. V was trimmed by 0 bases and J by 4 bases, leaving 10 bases between them. CDR1 and CDR2 from the germline V gene are MGHRA and YSYEKL. CDR3 length equals 15 residues.